Listed here is a single T cell receptor (beta chain). The source of the sample is a study of blood T cell repertoires in COVID-19. Original processing notes: How many nucleated cells were present was estimated from reference gene primer amplification. Only in-frame clones appear in the TCRdb table, and some are missing; sequencing was by immunoSEQ multiplex PCR. The V and J calls and clone size were taken over from that table, and D and trimming were inferred from the DNA. Found here are roughly 370,000 clones, 87% of them singletons; the top ten hold roughly a tenth. This CDR3 has 14 amino acids. CDR1 is MNHNS, CDR2 SASEGT, per germline. The V gene lost 3 bases and the J gene lost 7 bases, with 15 bases spanning the gap.

The sequencing input was PBMCs or T cells enriched from blood (not recorded which). The sequence derives from a woman aged 45-59 years who had recovered from COVID-19. This chain connects TRBV6-1 to TRBJ1-2, with a weak D call TRBD1 (6 bases). Written as DNA, the CDR3 is TGTGCCAGCAGTGACGGCAGGGGAACTGGTGGCTACACCTTC. Encoded protein: CASSDGRGTGGYTF.